The entry below gives a single T cell receptor (beta chain) sequence along with its context. The sample belongs to a study of blood T cell repertoires in COVID-19. Study in general: Material from acute and convalescent COVID-19 was sourced from the United States, Italy and Spain.

The study recruited people aged about 18 to 90 years across some 23 US areas. Cohort placement rested on clinical history that participants reported themselves. Germline CDR1 is SNHLY and CDR2 is FYNNEI. Trimming took off 2 bases at V and 8 bases at J, with 18 bases between the two ends. The CDR3 contains 16 residues. TCRdb keeps only in-frame clones here, not all; method: immunoSEQ multiplex PCR. Among roughly 430,000 clones listed, around 90% were seen once. This TCR was sampled from a woman in her thirties or forties with acute COVID-19. The chain links TRBV2 to TRBJ1-4; D remains ambiguous. The material sequenced was PBMCs or T cells enriched from blood (not recorded which). CDR3 protein: CASSEKGWLSGEKLFF. The CDR3 nucleotides are TGTGCCAGCAGTGAAAAAGGTTGGCTTTCGGGAGAAAAACTGTTTTTT.